This T cell receptor (beta chain) was captured in a study of tissue T cells after allogeneic stem cell transplantation. Only a few counts were recorded for this clone. Sequencing was performed with immunoSEQ multiplex PCR; in TCRdb, only in-frame clones are kept and a portion is missing. This repertoire shows 25,000 to 35,000 clones, roughly 85% found once; its top ten account for less than 4%. This receptor was obtained from a woman between 18 and 50 years old who later had graft-versus-host disease after an allogeneic stem cell transplant. The sequences come from blood, collected before transplantation.

CDR3 coding DNA: TGTGCCAGCAGTTCCGGTCTGGTGCCTACCCGCTATGGCTACACCTTC. The encoded protein is CASSSGLVPTRYGYTF. The chain is built from TRBV27 and TRBJ1-2; D not resolved. V was shortened by 4 bases and J by 4 bases, with 19 bases between the two germline ends. CDR1 and CDR2 (germline): MNHEY, SMNVEV (reference sequence). The CDR3 length is 16 residues.